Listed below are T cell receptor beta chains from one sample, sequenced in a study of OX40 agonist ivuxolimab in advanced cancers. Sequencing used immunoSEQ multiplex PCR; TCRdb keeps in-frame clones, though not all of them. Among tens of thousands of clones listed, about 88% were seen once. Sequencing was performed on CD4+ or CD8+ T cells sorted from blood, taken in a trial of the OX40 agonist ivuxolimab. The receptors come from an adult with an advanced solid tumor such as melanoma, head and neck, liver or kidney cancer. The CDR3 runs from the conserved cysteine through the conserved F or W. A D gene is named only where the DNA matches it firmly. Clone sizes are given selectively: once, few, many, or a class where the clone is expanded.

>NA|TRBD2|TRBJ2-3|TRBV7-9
CASSLGREGRDGSTDTQYF
TGTGCCAGCAGCTTAGGCCGGGAGGGCCGAGATGGGTCCACAGATACGCAGTATTTT
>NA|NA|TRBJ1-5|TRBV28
CASSLSGNQPQHF
TGTGCCAGCAGTTTATCAGGTAATCAGCCCCAGCATTTT
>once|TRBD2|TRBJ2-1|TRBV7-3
CASSLTVSGRAGEQFF
TGTGCCAGCAGCTTAACGGTTAGCGGGAGGGCCGGTGAGCAGTTCTTC
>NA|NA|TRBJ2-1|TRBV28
CASSPLGAEQFF
TGTGCCAGCAGTCCGCTCGGGGCGGAGCAGTTCTTC
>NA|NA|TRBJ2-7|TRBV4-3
CASSQDPNSYEQYF
TGCGCCAGCAGCCAAGACCCCAATTCCTACGAGCAGTACTTC
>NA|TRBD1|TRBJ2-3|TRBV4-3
CASSQDWGQGSDTQYF
TGCGCCAGCAGCCAAGATTGGGGACAGGGCTCGGATACGCAGTATTTT
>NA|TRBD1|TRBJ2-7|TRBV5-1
CASSFSPGGPAEQYF
TGCGCCAGCAGCTTTTCCCCAGGGGGCCCAGCGGAGCAGTACTTC
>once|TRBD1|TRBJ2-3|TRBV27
CASSPVGDRGYSADTQYF
TGTGCCAGCAGTCCCGTGGGGGACAGGGGATACTCTGCAGATACGCAGTATTTT
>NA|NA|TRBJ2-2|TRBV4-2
CASSQVLRGTGELFF
TGTGCCAGCAGCCAAGTTCTACGTGGGACCGGGGAGCTGTTTTTT
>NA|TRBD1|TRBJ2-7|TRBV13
CASSSTDGRDRAYEQYF
TGTGCCAGCAGCTCCACGGACGGACGGGACAGGGCCTACGAGCAGTACTTC
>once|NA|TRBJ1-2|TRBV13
CASSEVRGGYTF
TGTGCCAGCAGCGAGGTCCGGGGAGGCTACACCTTC
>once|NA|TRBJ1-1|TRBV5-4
CASSLRGTEAFF
TGTGCCAGCAGCTTAAGAGGAACTGAAGCTTTCTTT
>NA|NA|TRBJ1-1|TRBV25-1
CASSEYEGGTEAFF
TGTGCCAGCAGTGAATATGAGGGGGGGACTGAAGCTTTCTTT
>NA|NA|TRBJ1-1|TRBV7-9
CASSFGGLGNTEAFF
TGTGCCAGCAGCTTCGGGGGGCTAGGCAACACTGAAGCTTTCTTT
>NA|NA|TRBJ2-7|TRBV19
CASSILSGSSYEQYF
TGTGCCAGTAGTATTCTGTCCGGAAGCTCCTACGAGCAGTACTTC
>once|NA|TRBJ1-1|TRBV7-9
CASSLGSWGEVAEAFF
TGTGCCAGCAGCTTAGGAAGCTGGGGGGAGGTTGCTGAAGCTTTCTTT
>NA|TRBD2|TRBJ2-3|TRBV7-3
CASSGGTSETDTQYF
TGTGCCAGCAGCGGGGGGACTAGCGAAACAGATACGCAGTATTTT
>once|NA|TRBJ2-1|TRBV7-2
CASSFSNEQFF
TGTGCCAGCAGCTTTAGCAATGAGCAGTTCTTC
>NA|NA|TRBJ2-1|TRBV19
CASSLRSGEQFF
TGTGCCAGTAGCCTAAGGTCGGGGGAGCAGTTCTTC
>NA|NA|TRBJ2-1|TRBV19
CASSIAESSYNEQFF
TGTGCCAGTAGTATCGCGGAAAGCTCCTACAATGAGCAGTTCTTC
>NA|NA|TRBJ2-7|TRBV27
CASSLDSDSSYEQYF
TGTGCCAGCAGTTTAGACAGTGATAGCTCCTACGAGCAGTACTTC
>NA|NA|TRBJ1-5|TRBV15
CATSRGRSNQPQHF
TGTGCCACCAGCAGAGGACGGAGCAATCAGCCCCAGCATTTT
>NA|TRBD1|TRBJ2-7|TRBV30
CASGQGDYEQYF
TGTGCCAGCGGACAGGGGGACTACGAGCAGTACTTC
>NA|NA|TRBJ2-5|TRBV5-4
CASSLPLEGETQYF
TGTGCCAGCAGTCTACCTCTGGAGGGGGAGACCCAGTACTTC
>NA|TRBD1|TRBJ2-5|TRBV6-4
CASSPTGTGAAETQYF
TGTGCCAGCAGTCCTACCGGGACAGGGGCGGCAGAGACCCAGTACTTC
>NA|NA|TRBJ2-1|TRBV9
CASSVAASNEQFF
TGTGCCAGCAGCGTAGCCGCGAGCAATGAGCAGTTCTTC
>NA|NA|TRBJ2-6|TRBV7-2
CASSLQGGGSEAGANVLTF
TGTGCCAGCAGCTTACAGGGGGGAGGTAGTGAGGCCGGGGCCAACGTCCTGACTTTC
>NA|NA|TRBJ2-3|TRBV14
CASSQTGSRADTQYF
TGTGCCAGCAGCCAGACGGGCAGTCGGGCAGATACGCAGTATTTT
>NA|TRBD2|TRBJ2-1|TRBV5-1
CASGLAVGYNEQFF
TGCGCCAGCGGCCTAGCGGTCGGCTACAATGAGCAGTTCTTC
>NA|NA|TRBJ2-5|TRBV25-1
CASSGRDYQETQYF
TGTGCCAGCAGTGGCAGGGACTACCAAGAGACCCAGTACTTC
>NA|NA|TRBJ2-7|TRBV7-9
CASSPPYEQYF
TGTGCCAGCAGCCCCCCCTACGAGCAGTACTTC
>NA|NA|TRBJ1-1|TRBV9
CASSVEGGNTEAFF
TGTGCCAGCAGCGTAGAGGGTGGGAACACTGAAGCTTTCTTT
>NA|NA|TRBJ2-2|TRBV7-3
CASSLSPTGELFF
TGTGCCAGCAGCTTATCACCCACCGGGGAGCTGTTTTTT
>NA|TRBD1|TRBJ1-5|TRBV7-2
CASSRTGTNQPQHF
TGTGCCAGCAGCCGGACAGGGACCAATCAGCCCCAGCATTTT
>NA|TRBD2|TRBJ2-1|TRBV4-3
CASSQGAPGGRQFF
TGCGCCAGCAGCCAAGGGGCCCCGGGGGGTCGCCAGTTCTTC
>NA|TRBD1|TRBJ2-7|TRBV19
CASSATGGTYEQYF
TGTGCCAGTAGCGCCACAGGGGGAACGTACGAGCAGTACTTC
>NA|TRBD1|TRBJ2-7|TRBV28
CASRSQGAGGEQYF
TGTGCCAGCAGGTCACAGGGGGCCGGTGGCGAGCAGTACTTC
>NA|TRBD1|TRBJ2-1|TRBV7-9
CASSFGDSHNEQFF
TGTGCCAGCAGCTTCGGGGACAGTCACAATGAGCAGTTCTTC
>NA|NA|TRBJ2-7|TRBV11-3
CASSYNHGVYEQYF
TGTGCCAGCAGCTACAACCATGGGGTCTACGAGCAGTACTTC
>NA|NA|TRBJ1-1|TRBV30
CAWSPPGEAFF
TGTGCCTGGAGCCCACCTGGTGAAGCTTTCTTT
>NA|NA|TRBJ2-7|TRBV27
CASSFTGFYEQYF
TGTGCCAGCAGTTTTACTGGGTTCTACGAGCAGTACTTC
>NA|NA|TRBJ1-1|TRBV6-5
CASSTGMNTEAFF
TGTGCCAGCAGCACAGGTATGAACACTGAAGCTTTCTTT
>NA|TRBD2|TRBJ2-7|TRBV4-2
CASSQEELLAGSYEQYF
TGTGCCAGCAGCCAAGAAGAATTACTAGCGGGCTCCTACGAGCAGTACTTC
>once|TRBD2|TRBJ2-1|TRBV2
CASSGLAGVSLLNEQFF
TGTGCCAGCAGTGGTTTAGCGGGAGTTTCTTTACTCAATGAGCAGTTCTTC
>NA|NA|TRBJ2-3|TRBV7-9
CASSLVVSTDTQYF
TGTGCCAGCAGCTTAGTAGTTAGCACAGATACGCAGTATTTT
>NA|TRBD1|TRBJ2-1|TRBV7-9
CASSVLSGGNEQFF
TGTGCCAGCAGCGTCCTATCAGGGGGCAATGAGCAGTTCTTC
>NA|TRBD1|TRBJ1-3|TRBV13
CASSLGTGVGNTIYF
TGTGCCAGCAGCCTCGGGACAGGGGTAGGAAACACCATATATTTT
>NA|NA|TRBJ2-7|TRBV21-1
CASSRWGHRRLDEQYF
TGTGCCAGCAGCAGGTGGGGACACCGGCGCTTGGACGAGCAGTACTTC
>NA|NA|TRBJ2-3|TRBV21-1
CASRGTDTQYF
TGTGCCAGCAGGGGCACAGATACGCAGTATTTT
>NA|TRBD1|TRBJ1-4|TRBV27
CASARSGTGGGKLFF
TGTGCCAGTGCTAGATCCGGGACAGGGGGTGGAAAACTGTTTTTT
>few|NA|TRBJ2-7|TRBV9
CASSPSPANEQYF
TGTGCCAGCAGCCCCTCTCCGGCCAACGAGCAGTACTTC
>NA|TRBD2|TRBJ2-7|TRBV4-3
CASSQERGSWYEQYF
TGCGCCAGCAGCCAAGAGCGGGGGAGTTGGTACGAGCAGTACTTC
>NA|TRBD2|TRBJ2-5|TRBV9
CASRSGRAESQETQYF
TGTGCCAGCAGGAGCGGGAGGGCGGAGTCACAAGAGACCCAGTACTTC
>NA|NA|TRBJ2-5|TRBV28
CASSRVPLQETQYF
TGTGCCAGCAGTAGGGTGCCCCTCCAAGAGACCCAGTACTTC